This TCR beta chain is drawn from a study of cytomegalovirus exposure and HLA in healthy donors listed by TCRdb under 2017. For context, the study as a whole: According to a later analysis, one platform produced both the roughly 110 validation repertoires and the 620 or so repertoires of the first cohort. The study aimed to test whether cataloging public T cell receptors could reveal signatures of past pathogen exposure. Along with the roughly 700-subject first cohort, a separate validation cohort of over a hundred different subjects was used. High-throughput TCR immunosequencing, statistical association of individual TCRs with disease status, and machine learning were combined to predict cytomegalovirus infection status. Overall study outcomes, separate from this receptor: The authors suggested that the approach could potentially be extended to other disease states and immunological phenotypes. A later analysis found that TCRs clustered in the first cohort also tended to co-occur in the 120 validation repertoires, with approximately 93% of cluster scores above 0. A later analysis had no HLA typing for the validation cohort, so co-occurrence there was scored across all 130 or so repertoires. Cytomegalovirus status was reported to be diagnosed by the classifier with high specificity and sensitivity in both the original and validation cohorts. In the study, around 160 TCR beta chains were listed as associated with cytomegalovirus. While some public TCRs were present in many individuals, most TCR sequences turned up only very rarely across donors. A few of the identified cytomegalovirus-associated TCR beta chains were confirmed in vitro to be specific for cytomegalovirus antigens.

Receptor amplification or capture employed the immunoSEQ multiplex PCR assay. The source study handled its data this way. A statistical classification framework was built for diagnosing cytomegalovirus status from the catalog of TCR beta chain sequences. TCRdb took this table from immuneACCESS and kept in-frame rearrangements with V and J called. Such tables lack part of the clones; where checked against another copy, unresolved V genes explain under half of the gap, and the rest is unexplained. The V and J calls and clone size were taken over from that table, and D and trimming were inferred from the DNA. Recorded for this sample are 100,000 to 150,000 clones; 85% to 90% of them occurred a single time. Together, the top ten hold approximately 1.5% of the sample. The donors were included in the validation cohort of over a hundred subjects, a group kept apart from the approximately 670-subject first cohort.

From V the trimming removes 1 base and from J it removes 1 base, while the gene matches leave 9 bases of the junction unaccounted for. The germline V gene gives CDR1 as MRHNA and CDR2 as SNTAGT. The CDR3 goes from the cysteine to the phenylalanine over 17 residues. The read is trimmed to its CDR3 DNA, 51 bases read in frame from base 1. In the case of this clone: No antigen is known for it. Base qualities are not provided; no much larger clone lies one nucleotide away.

The chain is made from TRBV6-4 and TRBJ1-1; TRBD1 agrees with 7 junctional bases. Sequencing input: PBMCs. The clonotype comes from a man aged 25-45 years in good health and CMV-seronegative. CDR3 reads: CASSDCRGQSENTEAFF. The DNA sequence is as follows: TGTGCCAGCAGTGACTGTAGGGGACAGAGCGAGAACACTGAAGCTTTCTTT.